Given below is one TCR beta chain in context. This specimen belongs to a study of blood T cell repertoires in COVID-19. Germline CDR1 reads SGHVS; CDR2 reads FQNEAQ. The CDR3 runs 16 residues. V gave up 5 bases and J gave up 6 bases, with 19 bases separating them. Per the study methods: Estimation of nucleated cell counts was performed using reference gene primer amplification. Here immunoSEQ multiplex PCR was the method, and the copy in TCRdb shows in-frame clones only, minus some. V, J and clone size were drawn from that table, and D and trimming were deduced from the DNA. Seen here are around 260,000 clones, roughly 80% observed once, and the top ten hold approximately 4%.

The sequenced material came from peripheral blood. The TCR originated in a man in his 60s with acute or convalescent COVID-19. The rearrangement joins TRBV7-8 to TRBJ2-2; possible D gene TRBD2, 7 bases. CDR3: CASSRGGGRGPGELFF. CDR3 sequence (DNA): TGTGCCAGCAGCCGTGGAGGGGGGAGGGGACCCGGGGAGCTGTTTTTT. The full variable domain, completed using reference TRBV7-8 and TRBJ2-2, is GAGVSQSPRYKVAKRGQDVALRCDPISGHVSLFWYQQALGQGPEFLTYFQNEAQLDKSGLPSDRFFAERPEGSVSTLKIQRTQQEDSAVYLCASSRGGGRGPGELFFGEGSRLTVL.